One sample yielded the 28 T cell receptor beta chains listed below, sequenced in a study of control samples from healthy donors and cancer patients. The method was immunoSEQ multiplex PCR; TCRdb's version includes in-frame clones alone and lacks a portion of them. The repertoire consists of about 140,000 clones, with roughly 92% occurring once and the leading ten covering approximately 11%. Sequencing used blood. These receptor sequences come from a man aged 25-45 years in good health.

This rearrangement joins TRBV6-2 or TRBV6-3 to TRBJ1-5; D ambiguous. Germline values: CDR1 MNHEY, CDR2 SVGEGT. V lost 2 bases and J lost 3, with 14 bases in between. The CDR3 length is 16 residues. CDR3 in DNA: TGTGCCAGCAGTTACAACCCTCGGGTAAACAATCAGCCCCAGCATTTT. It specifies CASSYNPRVNNQPQHF.

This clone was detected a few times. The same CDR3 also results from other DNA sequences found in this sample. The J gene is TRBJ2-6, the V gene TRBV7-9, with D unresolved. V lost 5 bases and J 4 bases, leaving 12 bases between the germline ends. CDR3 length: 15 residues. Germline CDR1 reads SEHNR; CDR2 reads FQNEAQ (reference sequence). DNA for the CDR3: TGTGCCAGCAGCCAGACGGAGTCGGGGGCCAACGTCCTGACTTTC. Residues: CASSQTESGANVLTF. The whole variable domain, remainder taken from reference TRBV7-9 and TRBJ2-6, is DTGVSQNPRHKITKRGQNVTFRCDPISEHNRLYWYRQTLGQGPEFLTYFQNEAQLEKSRLLSDRFSAERPKGSFSTLEIQRTEQGDSAMYLCASSQTESGANVLTFGAGSRLTVL.

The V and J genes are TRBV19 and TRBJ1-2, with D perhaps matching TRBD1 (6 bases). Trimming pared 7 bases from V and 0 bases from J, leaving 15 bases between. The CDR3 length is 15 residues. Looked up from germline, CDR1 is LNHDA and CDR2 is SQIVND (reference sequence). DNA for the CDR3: TGTGCCAGTAAAAGGGGGGACGGTTCTAACTATGGCTACACCTTC. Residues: CASKRGDGSNYGYTF.

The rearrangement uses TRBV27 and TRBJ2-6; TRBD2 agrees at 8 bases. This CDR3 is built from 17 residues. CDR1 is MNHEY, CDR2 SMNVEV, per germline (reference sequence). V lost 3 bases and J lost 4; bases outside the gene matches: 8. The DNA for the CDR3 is TGTGCCAGCAGTTTTGCGGGGGGCATAGGAGGGGCCAACGTCCTGACTTTC. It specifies CASSFAGGIGGANVLTF.

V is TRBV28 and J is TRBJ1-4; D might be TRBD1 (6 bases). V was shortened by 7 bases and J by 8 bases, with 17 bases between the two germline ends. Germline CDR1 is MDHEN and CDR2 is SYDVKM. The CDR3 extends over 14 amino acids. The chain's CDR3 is CASTPRGGREKLFF. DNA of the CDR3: TGTGCCAGCACCCCTCGTGGGGGCAGGGAAAAACTGTTTTTT.

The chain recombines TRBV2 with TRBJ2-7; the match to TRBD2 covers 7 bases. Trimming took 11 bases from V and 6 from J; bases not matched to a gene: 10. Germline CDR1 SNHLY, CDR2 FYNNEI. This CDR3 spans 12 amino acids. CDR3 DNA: TGTGCCGGATGGGAGGGAAGCGGCGAGCAGTACTTC. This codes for CAGWEGSGEQYF. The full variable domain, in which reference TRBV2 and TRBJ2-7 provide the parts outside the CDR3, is EPEVTQTPSHQVTQMGQEVILRCVPISNHLYFYWYRQILGQKVEFLVSFYNNEISEKSEIFDDQFSVERPDGSNFTLKIRSTKLEDSAMYFCAGWEGSGEQYFGPGTRLTVT.

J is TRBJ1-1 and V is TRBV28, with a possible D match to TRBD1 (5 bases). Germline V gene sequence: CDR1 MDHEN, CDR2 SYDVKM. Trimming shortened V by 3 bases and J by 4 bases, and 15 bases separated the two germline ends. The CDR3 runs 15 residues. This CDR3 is CASSFLSRGATEAFF. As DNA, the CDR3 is TGTGCCAGCAGTTTTTTGTCCCGAGGGGCCACTGAAGCTTTCTTT.

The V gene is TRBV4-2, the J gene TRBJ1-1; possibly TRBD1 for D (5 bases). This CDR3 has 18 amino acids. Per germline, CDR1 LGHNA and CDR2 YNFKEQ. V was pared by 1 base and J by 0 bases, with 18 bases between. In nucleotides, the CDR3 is TGTGCCAGCAGCCAAGGAAACGGGGGAACCCTAATGAACACTGAAGCTTTCTTT. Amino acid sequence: CASSQGNGGTLMNTEAFF.

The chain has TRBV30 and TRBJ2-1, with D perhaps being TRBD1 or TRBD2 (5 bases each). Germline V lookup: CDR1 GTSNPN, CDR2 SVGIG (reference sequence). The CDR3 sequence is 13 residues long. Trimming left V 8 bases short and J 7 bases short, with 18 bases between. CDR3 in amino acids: CARRGVGRNEQFF. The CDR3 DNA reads TGTGCCCGACGAGGGGTGGGGAGAAATGAGCAGTTCTTC.

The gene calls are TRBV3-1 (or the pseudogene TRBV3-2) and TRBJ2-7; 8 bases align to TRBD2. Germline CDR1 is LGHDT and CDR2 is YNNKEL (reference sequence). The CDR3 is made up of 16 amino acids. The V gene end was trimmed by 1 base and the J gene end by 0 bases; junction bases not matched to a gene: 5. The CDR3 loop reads CASSQGLAIPSYEQYF. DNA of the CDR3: TGTGCCAGCAGCCAAGGACTAGCGATTCCCTCCTACGAGCAGTACTTC.

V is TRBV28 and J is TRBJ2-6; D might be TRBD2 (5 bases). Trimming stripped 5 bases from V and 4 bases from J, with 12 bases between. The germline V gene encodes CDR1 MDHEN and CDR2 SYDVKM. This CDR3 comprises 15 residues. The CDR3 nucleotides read TGTGCCAGCAGTCCGGGATTGCCCGGGGCCAACGTCCTGACTTTC. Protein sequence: CASSPGLPGANVLTF.

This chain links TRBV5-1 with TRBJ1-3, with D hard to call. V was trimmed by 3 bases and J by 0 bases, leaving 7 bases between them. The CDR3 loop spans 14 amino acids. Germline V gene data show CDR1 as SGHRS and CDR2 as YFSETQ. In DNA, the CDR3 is TGCGCCAGCAGCTCAAGTAACTCTGGAAACACCATATATTTT. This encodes CASSSSNSGNTIYF.

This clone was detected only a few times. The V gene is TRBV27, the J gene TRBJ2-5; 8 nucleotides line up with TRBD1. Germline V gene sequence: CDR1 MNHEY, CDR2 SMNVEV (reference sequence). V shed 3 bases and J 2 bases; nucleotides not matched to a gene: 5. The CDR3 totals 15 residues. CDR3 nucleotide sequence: TGTGCCAGCAGTTTCTACAGGGGGGAACAAGAGACCCAGTACTTC. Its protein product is CASSFYRGEQETQYF.

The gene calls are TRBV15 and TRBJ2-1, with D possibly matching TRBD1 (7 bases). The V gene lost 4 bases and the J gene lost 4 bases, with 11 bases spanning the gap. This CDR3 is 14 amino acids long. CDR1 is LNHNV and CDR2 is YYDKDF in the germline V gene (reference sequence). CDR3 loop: CATSMRDSYNEQFF. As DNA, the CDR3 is TGTGCCACCAGCATGCGGGACAGTTACAATGAGCAGTTCTTC. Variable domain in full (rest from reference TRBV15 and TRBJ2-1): DAMVIQNPRYQVTQFGKPVTLSCSQTLNHNVMYWYQQKSSQAPKLLFHYYDKDFNNEADTPDNFQSRRPNTSFCFLDIRSPGLGDTAMYLCATSMRDSYNEQFFGPGTRLTVL.

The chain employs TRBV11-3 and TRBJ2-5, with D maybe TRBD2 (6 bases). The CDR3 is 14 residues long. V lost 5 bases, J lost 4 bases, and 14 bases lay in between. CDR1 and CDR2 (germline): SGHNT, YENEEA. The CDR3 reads CASSPRENRETQYF. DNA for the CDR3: TGTGCCAGCAGCCCACGGGAGAACCGAGAGACCCAGTACTTC.

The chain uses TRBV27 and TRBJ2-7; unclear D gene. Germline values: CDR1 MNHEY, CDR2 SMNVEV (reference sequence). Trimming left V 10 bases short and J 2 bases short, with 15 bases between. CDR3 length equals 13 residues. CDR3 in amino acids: CATGLGPTYEQYF. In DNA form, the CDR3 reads TGTGCCACAGGCCTGGGCCCTACCTACGAGCAGTACTTC.

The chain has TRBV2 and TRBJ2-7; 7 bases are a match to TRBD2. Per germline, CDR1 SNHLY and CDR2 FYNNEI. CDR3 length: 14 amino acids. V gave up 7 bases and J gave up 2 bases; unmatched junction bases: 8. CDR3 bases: TGTGCCAGCATGAGGGTAGCGGGCACCTACGAGCAGTACTTC. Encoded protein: CASMRVAGTYEQYF.

In DNA form, the CDR3 reads TGTGCCACCAGTGATCCGGACCCCCAAGAGACCCAGTACTTC. Translated: CATSDPDPQETQYF. V usage is TRBV24-1 and J usage is TRBJ2-5, with D unclear. The CDR3 is made up of 14 amino acids. Trimming left V 3 bases short and J 1 base short, with 8 bases between. CDR1 and CDR2 (germline): KGHDR, SFDVKD.

CDR3 nucleotide sequence: TGTGCCAGCAACCGAAACCCGGGGCCGTCTTACACTGAAGCTTTCTTT. Amino acid sequence: CASNRNPGPSYTEAFF. The J gene is TRBJ1-1, the V gene TRBV27; the D gene is possibly TRBD1 (5 bases). The germline gives CDR1 MNHEY, CDR2 SMNVEV (reference sequence). V was pared by 7 bases and J by 3 bases, with 21 bases between. This CDR3 comprises 16 residues.

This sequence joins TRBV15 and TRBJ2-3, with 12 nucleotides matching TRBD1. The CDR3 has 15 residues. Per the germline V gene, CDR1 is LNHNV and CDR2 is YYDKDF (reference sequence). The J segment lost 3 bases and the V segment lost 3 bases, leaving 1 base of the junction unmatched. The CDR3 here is CATSRGQGATDTQYF. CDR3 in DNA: TGTGCCACCAGCAGGGGACAGGGGGCAACAGATACGCAGTATTTT.

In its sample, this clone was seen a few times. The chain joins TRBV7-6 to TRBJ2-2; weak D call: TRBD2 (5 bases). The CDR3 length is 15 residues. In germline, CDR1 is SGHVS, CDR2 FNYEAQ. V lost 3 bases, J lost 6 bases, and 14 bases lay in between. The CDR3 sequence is CASSFSGLTAGELFF. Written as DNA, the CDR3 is TGTGCCAGCAGCTTTTCGGGGTTGACGGCCGGGGAGCTGTTTTTT.

The CDR3 spells CASSPRRSGTSGSTQYF. The DNA of the CDR3 is TGTGCCAGCAGCCCAAGGAGATCCGGGACTAGCGGGAGTACCCAGTACTTC. The chain employs TRBV27 and TRBJ2-5; 14 nucleotides line up with TRBD2. V lost 6 bases to trimming and J lost 8 bases; unmatched junction nucleotides: 14. Germline-derived CDR1 and CDR2 are MNHEY and SMNVEV (reference sequence). This CDR3 contains 17 residues.

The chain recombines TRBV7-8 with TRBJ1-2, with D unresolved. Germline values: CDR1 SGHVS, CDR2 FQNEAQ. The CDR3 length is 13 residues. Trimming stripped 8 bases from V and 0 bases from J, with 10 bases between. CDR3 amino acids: CASSAAANYGYTF. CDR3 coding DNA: TGTGCCAGCTCTGCCGCGGCTAACTATGGCTACACCTTC.

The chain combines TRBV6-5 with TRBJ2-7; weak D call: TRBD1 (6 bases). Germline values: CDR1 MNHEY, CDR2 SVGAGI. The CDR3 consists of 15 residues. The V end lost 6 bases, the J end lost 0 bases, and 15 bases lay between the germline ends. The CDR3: CASRIVGADSYEQYF. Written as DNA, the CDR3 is TGTGCCAGCAGGATAGTGGGGGCGGACTCCTACGAGCAGTACTTC.

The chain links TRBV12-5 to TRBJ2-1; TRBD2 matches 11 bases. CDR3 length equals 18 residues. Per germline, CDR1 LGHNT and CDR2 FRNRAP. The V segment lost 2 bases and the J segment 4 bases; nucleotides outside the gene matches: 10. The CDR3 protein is CASGLRIIAGGGYNEQFF. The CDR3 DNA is TGTGCTAGTGGTTTGCGAATAATAGCGGGAGGGGGGTACAATGAGCAGTTCTTC.

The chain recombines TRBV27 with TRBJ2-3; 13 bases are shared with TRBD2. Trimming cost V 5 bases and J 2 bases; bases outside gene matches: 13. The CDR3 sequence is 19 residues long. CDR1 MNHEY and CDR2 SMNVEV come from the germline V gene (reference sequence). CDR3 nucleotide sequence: TGTGCCAGCAGTCCCTCGGGACTAGCGGGAAACGCCTACACAGATACGCAGTATTTT. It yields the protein CASSPSGLAGNAYTDTQYF.

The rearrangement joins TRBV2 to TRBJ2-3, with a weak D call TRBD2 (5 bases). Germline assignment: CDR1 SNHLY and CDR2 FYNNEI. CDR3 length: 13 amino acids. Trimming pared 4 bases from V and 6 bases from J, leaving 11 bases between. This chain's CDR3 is CASSGSRGDTQYF. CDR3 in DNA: TGTGCCAGCAGTGGGTCCCGCGGGGATACGCAGTATTTT.

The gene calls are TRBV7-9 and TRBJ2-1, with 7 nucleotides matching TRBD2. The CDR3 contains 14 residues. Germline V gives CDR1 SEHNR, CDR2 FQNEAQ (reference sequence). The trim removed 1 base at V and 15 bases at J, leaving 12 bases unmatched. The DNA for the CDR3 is TGTGCCAGCAGCTTAGTTCGGGGGGAGGGCTTGCGGTTCTTC. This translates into CASSLVRGEGLRFF.